The 5 T cell receptor beta chains reported below all come from one sample, sequenced in a study of T cells in Graves' hyperthyroidism and ophthalmopathy. Regions amplified from RNA transcripts were the TCR beta CDR3 regions. In the first-round RT-PCR of the TCR CDR3, the HTBI primer set was used. MiXCR, run by TCRdb on the multiplex PCR reads, gives a single entry per CDR3 protein. Here the sample spans 500,000 to 800,000 distinct CDR3 sequences, roughly 15% being singletons. Sequencing was performed on blood. Every receptor here comes from a woman in her fifties or sixties with Graves' ophthalmopathy.

This clonotype has ten or more counts. The chain combines TRBV11-2 with TRBJ1-5; D is unresolved. The CDR3 contains 13 residues. Germline V gene data show CDR1 as SGHAT and CDR2 as FQNNGV. Trimming left V 5 bases short and J 5 bases short, with 10 bases between. CDR3 nucleotide sequence: TGTGCCAGCAGCGTTAACAGTGATCAGCCCCAGCATTTT. The encoded protein is CASSVNSDQPQHF.

Many counts were recorded for this clonotype. The CDR3 DNA reads TGCGCCAGCAGCTTGGTTGCGGGACCAAACACCGGGGAGCTGTTTTTT. Protein: CASSLVAGPNTGELFF. The chain employs TRBV5-1 and TRBJ2-2; tentative D call: TRBD2 (6 bases). The germline CDR1 and CDR2 sequences are SGHRS and YFSETQ. The CDR3 has 16 residues. V dropped 0 bases and J dropped 2 bases, with 11 bases sitting between them. Based on the CDR3 plus reference TRBV5-1 and TRBJ2-2, the full variable domain is KAGVTQTPRYLIKTRGQQVTLSCSPISGHRSVSWYQQTPGQGLQFLFEYFSETQRNKGNFPGRFSGRQFSNSRSEMNVSTLELGDSALYLCASSLVAGPNTGELFFGEGSRLTVL.

This clonotype has ten or more counts. The J gene is TRBJ2-1, the V gene TRBV2; D remains ambiguous. This CDR3 region has 10 residues. Germline assignment: CDR1 SNHLY and CDR2 FYNNEI. The V end lost 6 bases, the J end lost 8 bases, and 5 bases lay between the germline ends. The CDR3 is CASRGYEQFF. The CDR3 coding sequence is TGTGCCAGCAGGGGTTATGAGCAGTTCTTC. Full variable domain (outside the CDR3, taken from reference TRBV2 and TRBJ2-1): EPEVTQTPSHQVTQMGQEVILRCVPISNHLYFYWYRQILGQKVEFLVSFYNNEISEKSEIFDDQFSVERPDGSNFTLKIRSTKLEDSAMYFCASRGYEQFFGPGTRLTVL.

At least ten counts were recorded for this clonotype. The chain combines TRBV6-1 with TRBJ1-1; D remains unclear. The V gene's germline CDR1 is MNHNS and CDR2 SASEGT. This CDR3 has 12 residues. V lost 7 bases, J lost 1 base, and 7 bases lay in between. CDR3 residues: CASTAENTEAFF. In DNA, the CDR3 is TGTGCCAGCACCGCCGAGAACACTGAAGCTTTCTTT.

The chain combines TRBV20-1 with TRBJ2-6; perhaps TRBD2 as D (5 bases). This CDR3 contains 18 residues. V shed 7 bases and J shed 0 bases, with 22 bases lying between them. Looked up from germline, CDR1 is DFQATT and CDR2 is SNEGSKA (reference sequence). CDR3 region: CSGLPASGWYSGANVLTF. In nucleotides, the CDR3 is TGCAGTGGATTGCCCGCTTCGGGGTGGTACTCTGGGGCCAACGTCCTGACTTTC.